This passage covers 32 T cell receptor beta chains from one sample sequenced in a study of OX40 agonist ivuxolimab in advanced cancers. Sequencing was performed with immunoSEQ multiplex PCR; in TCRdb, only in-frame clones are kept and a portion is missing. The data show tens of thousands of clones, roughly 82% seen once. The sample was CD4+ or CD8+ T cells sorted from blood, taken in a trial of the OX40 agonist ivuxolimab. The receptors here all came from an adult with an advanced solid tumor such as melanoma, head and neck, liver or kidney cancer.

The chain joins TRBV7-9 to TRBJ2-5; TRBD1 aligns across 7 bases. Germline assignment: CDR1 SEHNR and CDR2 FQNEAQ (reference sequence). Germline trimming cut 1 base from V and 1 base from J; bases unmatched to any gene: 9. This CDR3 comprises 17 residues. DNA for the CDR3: TGTGCCAGCAGCTTAGGCTCTGGGGCAGGGGGCCAAGAGACCCAGTACTTC. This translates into CASSLGSGAGGQETQYF.

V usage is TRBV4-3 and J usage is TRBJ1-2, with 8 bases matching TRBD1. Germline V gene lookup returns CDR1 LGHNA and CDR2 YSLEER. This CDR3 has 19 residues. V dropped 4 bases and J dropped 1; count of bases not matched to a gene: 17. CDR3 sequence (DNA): TGCGCCAGCAGCCCTTTTTCAGCGGGACAGGCCCTTAATAACTATGGCTACACCTTC. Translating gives CASSPFSAGQALNNYGYTF.

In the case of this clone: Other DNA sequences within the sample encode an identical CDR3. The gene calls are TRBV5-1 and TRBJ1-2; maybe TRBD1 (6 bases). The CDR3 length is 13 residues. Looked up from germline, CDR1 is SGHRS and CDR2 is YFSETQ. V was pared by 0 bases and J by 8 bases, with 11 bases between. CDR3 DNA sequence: TGCGCCAGCAGCTTGGGGCCGGGGGGCGGCTACACCTTC. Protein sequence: CASSLGPGGGYTF.

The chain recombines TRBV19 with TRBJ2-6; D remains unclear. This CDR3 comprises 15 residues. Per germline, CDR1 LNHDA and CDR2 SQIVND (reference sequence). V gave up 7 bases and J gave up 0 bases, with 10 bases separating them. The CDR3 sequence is CASTGRSSGANVLTF. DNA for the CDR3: TGTGCCAGTACGGGCAGAAGCTCTGGGGCCAACGTCCTGACTTTC. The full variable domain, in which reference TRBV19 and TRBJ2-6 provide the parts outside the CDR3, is DGGITQSPKYLFRKEGQNVTLSCEQNLNHDAMYWYRQDPGQGLRLIYYSQIVNDFQKGDIAEGYSVSREKKESFPLTVTSAQKNPTAFYLCASTGRSSGANVLTFGAGSRLTVL.

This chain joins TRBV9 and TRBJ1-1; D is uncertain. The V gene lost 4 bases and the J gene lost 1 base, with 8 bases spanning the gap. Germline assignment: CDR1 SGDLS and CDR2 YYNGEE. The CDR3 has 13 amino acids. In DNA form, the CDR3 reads TGTGCCAGCAGCCTACGGTCGAACACTGAAGCTTTCTTT. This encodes CASSLRSNTEAFF.

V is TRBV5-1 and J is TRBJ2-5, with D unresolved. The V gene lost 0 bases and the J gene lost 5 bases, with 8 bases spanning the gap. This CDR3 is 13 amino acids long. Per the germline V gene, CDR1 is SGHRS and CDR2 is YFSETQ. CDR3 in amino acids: CASSLGPAETQYF. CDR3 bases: TGCGCCAGCAGCTTGGGTCCGGCGGAGACCCAGTACTTC.

The CDR3 reads CATHPGAGANVLTF. Here the CDR3 DNA reads TGTGCCACCCACCCAGGGGCTGGGGCCAACGTCCTGACTTTC. This sequence joins TRBV7-2 and TRBJ2-6; maybe TRBD1 (6 bases). This CDR3 region has 14 residues. Trimming shortened V by 10 bases and J by 2 bases, and 12 bases separated the two germline ends. Germline V lookup: CDR1 SGHTA, CDR2 FQGNSA.

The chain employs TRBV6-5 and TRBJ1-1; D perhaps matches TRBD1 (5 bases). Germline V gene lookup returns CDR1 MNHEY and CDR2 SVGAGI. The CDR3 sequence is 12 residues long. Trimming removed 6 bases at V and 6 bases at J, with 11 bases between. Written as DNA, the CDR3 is TGTGCCAGCAGAGTAGGGGAGGCTGAAGCTTTCTTT. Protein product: CASRVGEAEAFF.

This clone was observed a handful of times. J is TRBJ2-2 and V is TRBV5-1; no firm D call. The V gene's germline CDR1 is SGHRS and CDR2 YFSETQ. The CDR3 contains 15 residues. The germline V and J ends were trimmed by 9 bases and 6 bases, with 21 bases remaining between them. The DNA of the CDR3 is TGCGCCACCACCCTTCTCAACTCTGGGGCCGGGGAGCTGTTTTTT. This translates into CATTLLNSGAGELFF. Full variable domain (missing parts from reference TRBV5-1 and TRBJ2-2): KAGVTQTPRYLIKTRGQQVTLSCSPISGHRSVSWYQQTPGQGLQFLFEYFSETQRNKGNFPGRFSGRQFSNSRSEMNVSTLELGDSALYLCATTLLNSGAGELFFGEGSRLTVL.

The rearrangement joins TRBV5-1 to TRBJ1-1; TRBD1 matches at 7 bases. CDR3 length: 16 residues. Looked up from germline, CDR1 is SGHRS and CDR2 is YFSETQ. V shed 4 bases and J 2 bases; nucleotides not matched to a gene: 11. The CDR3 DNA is TGCGCCAGCAGCAGTCAGGGAGGGACAGCTAACACTGAAGCTTTCTTT. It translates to CASSSQGGTANTEAFF.

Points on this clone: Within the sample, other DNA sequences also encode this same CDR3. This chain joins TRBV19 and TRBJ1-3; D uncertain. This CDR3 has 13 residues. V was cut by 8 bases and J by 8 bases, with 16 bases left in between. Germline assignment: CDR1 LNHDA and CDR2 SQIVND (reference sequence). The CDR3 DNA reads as TGTGCCAGTCGCCCGCAGTGGGGAGACACCATATATTTT. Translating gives CASRPQWGDTIYF.

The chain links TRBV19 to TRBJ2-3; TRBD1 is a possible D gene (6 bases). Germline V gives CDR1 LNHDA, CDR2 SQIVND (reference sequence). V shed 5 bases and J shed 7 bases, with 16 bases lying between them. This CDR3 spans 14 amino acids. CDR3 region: CASSLGTFAHTQYF. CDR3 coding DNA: TGTGCCAGTAGTCTTGGGACATTTGCCCATACGCAGTATTTT.

CDR3 protein: CATSSRAGHTGELFF. The CDR3 nucleotides read TGTGCCACCAGCAGTCGGGCAGGACACACCGGGGAGCTGTTTTTT. The rearrangement links TRBV15 to TRBJ2-2, with no clear D. The CDR3 has 15 amino acids. V was trimmed by 3 bases and J by 3 bases, leaving 11 bases between them. Germline V gene data show CDR1 as LNHNV and CDR2 as YYDKDF (reference sequence).

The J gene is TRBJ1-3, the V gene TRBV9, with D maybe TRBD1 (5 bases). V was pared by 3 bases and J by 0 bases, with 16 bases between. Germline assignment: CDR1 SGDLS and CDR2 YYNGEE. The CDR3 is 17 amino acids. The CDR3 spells CASSGPRGPLSGNTIYF. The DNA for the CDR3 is TGTGCCAGCAGCGGGCCAAGGGGACCTCTCTCTGGAAACACCATATATTTT.

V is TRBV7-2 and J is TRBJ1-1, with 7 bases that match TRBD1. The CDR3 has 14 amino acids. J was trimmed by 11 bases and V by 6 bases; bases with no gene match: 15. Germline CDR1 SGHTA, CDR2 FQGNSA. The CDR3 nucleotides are TGTGCCAGCAGTACTGGGACAGACCGATATTGGGCTTTCTTT. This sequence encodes CASSTGTDRYWAFF. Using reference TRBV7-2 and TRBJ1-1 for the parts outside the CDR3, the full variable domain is GAGVSQSPSNKVTEKGKDVELRCDPISGHTALYWYRQSLGQGLEFLIYFQGNSAPDKSGLPSDRFSAERTGGSVSTLTIQRTQQEDSAVYLCASSTGTDRYWAFFGQGTRLTVV.

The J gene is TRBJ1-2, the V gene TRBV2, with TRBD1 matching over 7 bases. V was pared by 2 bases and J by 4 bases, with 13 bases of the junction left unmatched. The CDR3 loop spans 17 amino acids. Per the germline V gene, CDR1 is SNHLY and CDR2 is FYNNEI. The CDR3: CASSEKSSTGYIYGYTF. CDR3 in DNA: TGTGCCAGCAGTGAAAAGTCTTCGACAGGGTATATCTATGGCTACACCTTC.

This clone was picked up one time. CDR3 nucleotide sequence: TGTGCCAGCAGCGCCTTCGGGGGCCTTGATCAGCCCCAGCATTTT. It is translated as CASSAFGGLDQPQHF. The rearrangement uses TRBV9 and TRBJ1-5; tentative D call: TRBD1 (6 bases). V lost 3 bases, J lost 5 bases, and 15 bases lay in between. The CDR3 is 15 residues long. Germline CDR1 and CDR2: SGDLS and YYNGEE. Drawing the rest from reference TRBV9 and TRBJ1-5, the complete variable domain is DSGVTQTPKHLITATGQRVTLRCSPRSGDLSVYWYQQSLDQGLQFLIQYYNGEERAKGNILERFSAQQFPDLHSELNLSSLELGDSALYFCASSAFGGLDQPQHFGDGTRLSIL.

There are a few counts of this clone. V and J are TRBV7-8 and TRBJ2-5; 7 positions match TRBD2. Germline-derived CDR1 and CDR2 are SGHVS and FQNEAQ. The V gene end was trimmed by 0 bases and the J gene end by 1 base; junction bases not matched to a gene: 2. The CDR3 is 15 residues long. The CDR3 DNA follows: TGTGCCAGCAGCTTAGCGTGGGGGGGCCAAGAGACCCAGTACTTC. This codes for CASSLAWGGQETQYF.

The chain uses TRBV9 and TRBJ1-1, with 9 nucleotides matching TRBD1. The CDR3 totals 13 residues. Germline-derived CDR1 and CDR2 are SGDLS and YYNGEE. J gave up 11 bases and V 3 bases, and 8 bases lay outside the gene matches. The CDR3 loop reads CASSENTGGAAFF. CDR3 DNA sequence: TGTGCCAGCAGCGAAAATACAGGGGGCGCGGCTTTCTTT.

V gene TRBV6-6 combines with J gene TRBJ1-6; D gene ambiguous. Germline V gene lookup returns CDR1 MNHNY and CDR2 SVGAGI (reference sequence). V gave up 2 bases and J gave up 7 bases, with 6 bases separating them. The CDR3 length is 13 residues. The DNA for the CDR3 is TGTGCCAGCAGTTACGGCTTCAATTCACCCCTCCACTTT. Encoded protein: CASSYGFNSPLHF.

CDR3 in amino acids: CASSPEGGGDSGNTIYF. The DNA of the CDR3 is TGTGCCAGCTCACCGGAGGGCGGAGGTGACTCTGGAAACACCATATATTTT. This rearrangement joins TRBV18 to TRBJ1-3; D gene ambiguous. V was cut by 3 bases and J by 0 bases, with 15 bases left in between. CDR3 length equals 17 residues. Germline assignment: CDR1 KGHSH and CDR2 LQKENI.

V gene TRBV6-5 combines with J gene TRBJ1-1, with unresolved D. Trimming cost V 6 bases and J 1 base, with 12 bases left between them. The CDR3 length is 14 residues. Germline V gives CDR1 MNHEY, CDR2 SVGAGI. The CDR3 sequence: CASSYRAKNTEAFF. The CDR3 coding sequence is TGTGCCAGCAGCTACAGAGCCAAGAACACTGAAGCTTTCTTT.

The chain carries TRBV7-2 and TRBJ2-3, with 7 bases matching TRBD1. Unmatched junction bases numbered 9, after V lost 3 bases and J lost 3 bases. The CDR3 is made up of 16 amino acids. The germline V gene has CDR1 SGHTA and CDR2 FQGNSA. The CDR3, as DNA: TGTGCCAGCAGCTTGGCAGACAGGGCAAGGACAGATACGCAGTATTTT. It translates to CASSLADRARTDTQYF.

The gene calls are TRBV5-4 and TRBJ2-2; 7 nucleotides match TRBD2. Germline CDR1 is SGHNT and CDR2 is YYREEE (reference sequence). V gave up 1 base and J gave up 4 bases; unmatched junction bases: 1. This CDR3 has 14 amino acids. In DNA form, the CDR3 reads TGTGCCAGCAGCTTGTCGGGGGGCACCGGGGAGCTGTTTTTT. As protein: CASSLSGGTGELFF.

This CDR3 reads CASMGQGFNEQFF. In DNA form, the CDR3 reads TGCGCCAGCATGGGACAGGGGTTCAATGAGCAGTTCTTC. The chain employs TRBV5-1 and TRBJ2-1, with 10 bases aligning to TRBD1. Germline loops: CDR1 SGHRS, CDR2 YFSETQ. After removal of 6 bases from V and 6 bases from J, the junction contained 3 bases not matched to a gene. The CDR3 has 13 amino acids.

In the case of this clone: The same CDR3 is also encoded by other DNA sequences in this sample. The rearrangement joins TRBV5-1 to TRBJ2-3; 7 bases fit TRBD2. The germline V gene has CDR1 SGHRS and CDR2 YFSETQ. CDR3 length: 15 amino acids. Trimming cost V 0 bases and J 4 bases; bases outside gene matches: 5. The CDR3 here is CASSLGLAGADTQYF. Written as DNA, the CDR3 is TGCGCCAGCAGCTTGGGACTAGCTGGGGCAGATACGCAGTATTTT.

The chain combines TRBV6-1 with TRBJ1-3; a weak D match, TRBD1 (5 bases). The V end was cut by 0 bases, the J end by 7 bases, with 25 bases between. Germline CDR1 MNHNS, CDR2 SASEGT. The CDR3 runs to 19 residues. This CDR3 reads CASSEAFSPGPRGINTIYF. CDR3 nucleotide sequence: TGTGCCAGCAGTGAAGCCTTCTCTCCCGGGCCACGGGGGATTAACACCATATATTTT.

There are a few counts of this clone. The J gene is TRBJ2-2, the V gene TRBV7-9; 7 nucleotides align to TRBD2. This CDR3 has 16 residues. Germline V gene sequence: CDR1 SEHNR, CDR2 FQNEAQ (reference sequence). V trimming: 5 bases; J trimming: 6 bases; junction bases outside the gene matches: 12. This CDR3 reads CASSPTGLDLSGELFF. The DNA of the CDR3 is TGTGCCAGCAGCCCTACCGGACTAGATTTATCCGGGGAGCTGTTTTTT.

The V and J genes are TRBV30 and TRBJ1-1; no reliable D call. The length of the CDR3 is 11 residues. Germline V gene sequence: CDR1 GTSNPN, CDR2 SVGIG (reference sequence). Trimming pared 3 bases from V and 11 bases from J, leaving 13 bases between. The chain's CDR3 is CAWRGLSGAFF. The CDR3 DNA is TGTGCCTGGAGGGGTCTTTCCGGGGCTTTCTTT.

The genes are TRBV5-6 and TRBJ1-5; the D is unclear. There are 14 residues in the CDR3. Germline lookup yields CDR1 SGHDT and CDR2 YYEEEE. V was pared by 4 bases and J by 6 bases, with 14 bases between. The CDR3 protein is CASSRIGESQPQHF. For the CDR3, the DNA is TGTGCCAGCAGCCGGATCGGGGAGAGTCAGCCCCAGCATTTT.

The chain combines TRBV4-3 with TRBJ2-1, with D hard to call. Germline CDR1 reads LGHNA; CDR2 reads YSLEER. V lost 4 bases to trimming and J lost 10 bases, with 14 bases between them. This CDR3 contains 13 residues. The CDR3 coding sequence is TGCGCCAGCAGCCTAAGCGTCGTGGGCGAGCAGTTCTTC. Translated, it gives CASSLSVVGEQFF.

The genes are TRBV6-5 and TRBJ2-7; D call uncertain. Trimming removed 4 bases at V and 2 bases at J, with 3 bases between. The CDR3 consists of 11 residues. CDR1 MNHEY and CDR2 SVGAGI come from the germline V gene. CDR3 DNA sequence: TGTGCCAGCAGTTCGACCTACGAGCAGTACTTC. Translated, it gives CASSSTYEQYF.